Sequencing of this T cell receptor (beta chain) was carried out in a study of blood T cell repertoires in COVID-19. As handled by the study authors: Amplified reference gene primers provided the basis for estimating nucleated cell counts. Measured with immunoSEQ multiplex PCR; TCRdb has only the in-frame clones, and not every one. D and trimming were read from the DNA, whereas the V and J calls and clone size are those reported in that table. Of over 85,000 clones listed, around 90% were seen once; the top ten hold approximately 4.4%. Trimming took 2 bases from V and 0 from J, leaving 4 bases between them. Germline-derived CDR1 and CDR2 are MNHNS and SASEGT. The CDR3 sequence is 13 residues long.

The gene calls are TRBV6-1 and TRBJ1-2; D call uncertain. Source material: peripheral blood. The receptor was derived from a woman of 80 years or more with acute or convalescent COVID-19. CDR3 coding DNA: TGTGCCAGCAGTGAACAGGCTAACTATGGCTACACCTTC. It specifies CASSEQANYGYTF.